These T cell receptor beta chains were read from a single sample in a study of cytomegalovirus exposure and HLA in healthy donors. Using immunoSEQ multiplex PCR, the repertoire was profiled, and TCRdb retains in-frame clones only, with some absent. Of over 150,000 clones listed, 80% were seen once; the top ten hold 6% to 7.5%. Sequencing was done on a sample of PBMCs. The receptors stem from a man younger than 45 in good health and CMV-seropositive. Both conserved end residues are part of each CDR3. D genes are given only for firm matches. The size field is filled for only some rows; it gives once, few, many or a size class.

TRBV30	TRBD1	TRBJ2-7	few	TGTGCCTGGAGTACCCCGACAGGGTCCCCCGCCTTCCGCTTC	CAWSTPTGSPAFRF
TRBV7-9	NA	TRBJ2-1	NA	TGTGCCAGCAGCTCCGGGTTAAGCCCCTACAATGAGCAGTTCTTC	CASSSGLSPYNEQFF
TRBV9	TRBD2	TRBJ2-1	NA	TGTGCCAGCAGCGAGGGACTAGGTTCCTACAATGAGCAGTTCTTC	CASSEGLGSYNEQFF
TRBV11-3	NA	TRBJ2-7	NA	TGTGCCAGCAGCTTACTCCGGGGGTCCTACGAGCAGTACTTC	CASSLLRGSYEQYF
TRBV30	TRBD2	TRBJ2-7	NA	TGTGCCTGGAGGGGGACTAGCCCCTACGAGCAGTACTTC	CAWRGTSPYEQYF
TRBV14	TRBD1	TRBJ1-4	NA	TGTGCCAGCAGCTCAGGGGGCACCTTCGGGGAAAAACTGTTTTTT	CASSSGGTFGEKLFF
TRBV2	NA	TRBJ2-1	NA	TGTGCCAGCAGTGAACCGGGGAGCGTGAGCATCTACAATGAGCAGTTCTTC	CASSEPGSVSIYNEQFF
TRBV30	TRBD2	TRBJ2-1	NA	TGTGCCTGGAGTGTCAGCGGGAGTGGGGATGAGCAGTTCTTC	CAWSVSGSGDEQFF
TRBV11-2	NA	TRBJ1-2	NA	TGTGCCAGCAGCCTCCGACAGGTCTATGGCTACACCTTC	CASSLRQVYGYTF
TRBV10-1	TRBD2	TRBJ2-7	NA	TGCGCCAGCAGTGAAGTCCTAGCGGGTTCCTACGAGCAGTACTTC	CASSEVLAGSYEQYF
TRBV2	TRBD1	TRBJ1-2	NA	TGTGCCAGCAGTGCTGGGACAGGGTATGGCTACACCTTC	CASSAGTGYGYTF
TRBV13	TRBD2	TRBJ2-2	NA	TGTGCCAGCAGCATGGGACTAGCGGGAGGCACCGGGGAGCTGTTTTTT	CASSMGLAGGTGELFF
TRBV19	TRBD1	TRBJ1-4	NA	TGTGCCAGTAGTAACGGACAGGCGCCAAAACTTAATGAAAAACTGTTTTTT	CASSNGQAPKLNEKLFF
TRBV11-2	NA	TRBJ1-3	NA	TGTGCCAGCAGCTTAGAAGCGGGAAACACCATATATTTT	CASSLEAGNTIYF
TRBV7-2	TRBD1	TRBJ1-5	NA	TGTGCCAGCAGCTTAGGCGACAGGGCTAATCAGCCCCAGCATTTT	CASSLGDRANQPQHF
TRBV5-1	NA	TRBJ1-5	NA	TGCGCCAGCAGCTTGGGGGGCCCGGACATTAGCAATCAGCCCCAGCATTTT	CASSLGGPDISNQPQHF
TRBV19	NA	TRBJ2-4	NA	TGTGCCAGTAGACCGACAGTGAACGTAGCCAAAAACATTCAGTACTTC	CASRPTVNVAKNIQYF
TRBV7-2	TRBD1	TRBJ2-5	few	TGTGCCAGCACCCGGGACAGGGCGGCAGAGACCCAGTACTTC	CASTRDRAAETQYF